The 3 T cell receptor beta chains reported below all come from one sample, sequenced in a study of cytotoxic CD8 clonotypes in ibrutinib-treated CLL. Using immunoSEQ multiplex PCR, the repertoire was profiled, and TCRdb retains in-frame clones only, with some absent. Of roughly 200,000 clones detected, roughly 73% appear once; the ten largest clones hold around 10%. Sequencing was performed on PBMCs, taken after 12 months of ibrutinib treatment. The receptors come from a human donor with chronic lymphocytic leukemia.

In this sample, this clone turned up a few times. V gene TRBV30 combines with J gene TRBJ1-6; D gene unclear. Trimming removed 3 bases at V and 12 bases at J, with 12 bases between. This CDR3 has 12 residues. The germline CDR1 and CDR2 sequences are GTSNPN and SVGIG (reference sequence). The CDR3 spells CAWRQTRKPLHF. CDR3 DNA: TGTGCCTGGAGACAAACACGGAAACCCCTCCACTTT.

The CDR3, as DNA: TGTGCCAGCAGTGGACTATTGAGCTCCTACGAGCAGTACTTC. It translates to CASSGLLSSYEQYF. The rearrangement uses TRBV6-1 and TRBJ2-7; maybe TRBD2 (5 bases). The V and J ends lost 4 bases and 0 bases respectively, with 10 bases between them. This CDR3 spans 14 amino acids. Looked up from germline, CDR1 is MNHNS and CDR2 is SASEGT.

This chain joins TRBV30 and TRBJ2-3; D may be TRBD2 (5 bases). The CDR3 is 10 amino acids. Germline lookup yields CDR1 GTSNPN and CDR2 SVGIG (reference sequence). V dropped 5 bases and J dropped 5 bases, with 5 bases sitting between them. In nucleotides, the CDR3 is TGTGCCTGGGAGGGAGATACGCAGTATTTT. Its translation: CAWEGDTQYF.